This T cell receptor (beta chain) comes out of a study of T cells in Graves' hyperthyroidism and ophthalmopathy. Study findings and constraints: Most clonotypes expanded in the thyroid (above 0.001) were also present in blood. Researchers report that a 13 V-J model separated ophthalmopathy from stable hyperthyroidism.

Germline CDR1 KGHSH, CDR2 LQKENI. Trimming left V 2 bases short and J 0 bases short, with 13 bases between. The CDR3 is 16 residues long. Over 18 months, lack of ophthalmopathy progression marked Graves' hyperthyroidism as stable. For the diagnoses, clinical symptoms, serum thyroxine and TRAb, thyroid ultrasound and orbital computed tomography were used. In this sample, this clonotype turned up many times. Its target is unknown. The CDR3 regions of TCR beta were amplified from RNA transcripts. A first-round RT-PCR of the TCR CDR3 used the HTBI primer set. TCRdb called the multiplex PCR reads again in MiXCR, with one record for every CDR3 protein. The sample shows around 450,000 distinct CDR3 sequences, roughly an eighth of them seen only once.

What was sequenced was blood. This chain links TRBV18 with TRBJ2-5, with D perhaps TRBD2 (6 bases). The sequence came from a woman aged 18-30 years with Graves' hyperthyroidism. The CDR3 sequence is CASSPSGDLYQETQYF. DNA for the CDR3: TGTGCCAGCTCACCATCGGGAGACCTGTACCAAGAGACCCAGTACTTC.